This T cell receptor (beta chain) was sequenced during a study of Ad26.COV2.S vaccination and SARS-CoV-2 variants. Study results and limitations: Spike-specific TCR breadth was greater after Ad26.COV2.S than placebo.

Only in-frame clones appear in the TCRdb table, and some are missing; sequencing was by immunoSEQ multiplex PCR. The table has approximately 350,000 clones, about nine tenths seen once; the top ten hold about 3.5%. Deletions cut 1 base from V and 4 bases from J, with 11 bases between. Per germline, CDR1 SGHTA and CDR2 FQGTGA. This CDR3 region has 14 residues. Worth noting for this clone: Its target is unknown.

Described treatment: around 19 received Ad26.COV2.S at low or high dose, single or two shots; several received placebo; per-sample allocation not given. Sampling was performed 63 days after the first vaccine or placebo injection. An adult aged 18-55 years in Boston served as the donor. The sequence came from a person aged 18-65 years who received the Ad26.COV2.S COVID-19 vaccine or a placebo. The chain uses TRBV7-3 and TRBJ2-7; TRBD1 is a possible D gene (6 bases). The source material was peripheral blood, sampled in a trial of Ad26.COV2.S vaccine versus placebo. CDR3 sequence (DNA): TGTGCCAGCAGCTTAAATGGCAGGGGATACGAGCAGTACTTC. It yields the protein CASSLNGRGYEQYF.